The 11 T cell receptor beta chains below all came from one sample that was sequenced in a study of blood T cells in healthy people across ages. Alongside a J-beta primer mix, a sample-barcoded 5' primer served in a second PCR lasting about 7 to 12 cycles. One entry per CDR3 protein, called by TCRdb with MiXCR from the 5' RACE reads. The sample lists approximately 810,000 distinct CDR3 sequences, less than 35% occurring once. The material sequenced was blood. The receptors derive from an elderly woman in good health.

There are a few counts of this clonotype. This rearrangement joins TRBV29-1 to TRBJ2-5, with D maybe TRBD1 (5 bases). The J call is in doubt because the DNA end fits TRBJ2-4 better. The CDR3 consists of 14 residues. CDR1 SQVTM and CDR2 ANQGSEA come from the germline V gene. The CDR3 nucleotides are TGCAGCGTTAAGACAGTCGTCAACCAAAACATTCAGTACTTC. This encodes CSVKTVVNQNIQYF.

This clonotype has only a few counts. V and J are TRBV24-1 and TRBJ2-1; 13 bases agree with TRBD2. Germline V CDR1 and CDR2: KGHDR, SFDVKD. The CDR3 is made up of 17 amino acids. Trimming took 0 bases from V and 7 from J; bases not matched to a gene: 5. The CDR3 is CATSDLRLAGGRNEQFF. CDR3 nucleotide sequence: TGTGCCACCAGTGATTTGCGACTAGCGGGGGGTCGGAATGAGCAGTTCTTC.

This clonotype was picked up one time. The rearrangement joins TRBV6-5 to TRBJ2-3; D is undetermined. Trimming stripped 2 bases from V and 2 bases from J, with 8 bases between. Germline CDR1 and CDR2: MNHEY and SVGAGI. The CDR3 extends over 14 amino acids. This CDR3 reads CASSYRAHTDTQYF. The DNA of the CDR3 is TGTGCCAGCAGTTACAGGGCTCACACAGATACGCAGTATTTT.

CDR3: CSVAKGTGANTEAFF. CDR3 nucleotide sequence: TGCAGCGTCGCCAAAGGGACGGGGGCGAACACTGAAGCTTTCTTT. The chain uses TRBV29-1 and TRBJ1-1; tentatively, D is TRBD1 (6 bases). Trimming stripped 6 bases from V and 1 base from J, with 18 bases between. The germline V gene has CDR1 SQVTM and CDR2 ANQGSEA. The CDR3 runs 15 residues. Filled out from reference TRBV29-1 and TRBJ1-1, the complete variable domain reads SAVISQKPSRDICQRGTSLTIQCQVDSQVTMMFWYRQQPGQSLTLIATANQGSEATYESGFVIDKFPISRPNLTFSTLTVSNMSPEDSSIYLCSVAKGTGANTEAFFGQGTRLTVV.

The V and J genes are TRBV20-1 and TRBJ2-7; D tentatively reads TRBD1 or TRBD2 (5 bases each). V lost 6 bases to trimming and J lost 0 bases, with 18 bases between them. This CDR3 comprises 15 residues. Per the germline V gene, CDR1 is DFQATT and CDR2 is SNEGSKA (reference sequence). The CDR3 region is CSANLGAGSSYEQYF. DNA for the CDR3: TGCAGTGCCAACCTAGGGGCAGGGAGCTCCTACGAGCAGTACTTC.

The chain combines TRBV20-1 with TRBJ2-7; D is unresolved. This CDR3 is built from 15 residues. In germline, CDR1 is DFQATT, CDR2 SNEGSKA (reference sequence). Trimming took 0 bases from V and 4 from J, leaving 16 bases between them. The CDR3 sequence is CSARDKARSVYEQYF. Here the CDR3 DNA reads TGCAGTGCTAGAGACAAGGCCCGCTCGGTATACGAGCAGTACTTC.

This clonotype was seen a handful of times. V usage is TRBV18 and J usage is TRBJ1-1; D may be TRBD1 (5 bases). Germline V gene sequence: CDR1 KGHSH, CDR2 LQKENI. The ends were cut back, 6 bases at V and 1 base at J, with 18 bases in the middle. The CDR3 extends over 16 amino acids. CDR3 sequence (DNA): TGTGCCAGCTCCATGTTGGAAGGCACAGGGAACACTGAAGCTTTCTTT. The encoded protein is CASSMLEGTGNTEAFF.

This clonotype was seen more than once but under ten times. The chain uses TRBV18 and TRBJ1-1, with D perhaps matching TRBD1 (6 bases). With 3 bases removed from V and 5 bases from J, the gap between germline ends came to 22 bases. This CDR3 is built from 17 residues. The germline CDR1 and CDR2 sequences are KGHSH and LQKENI. DNA for the CDR3: TGTGCCAGCTCACCTGATTTTACTGGGGGGCGGTGGACTGAAGCTTTCTTT. As protein: CASSPDFTGGRWTEAFF.

This clonotype has at least ten counts. The gene calls are TRBV9 and TRBJ2-5, with TRBD1 matching over 7 bases. The V gene end was trimmed by 4 bases and the J gene end by 5 bases; junction bases not matched to a gene: 8. Germline V gene data show CDR1 as SGDLS and CDR2 as YYNGEE. The CDR3 consists of 14 residues. The CDR3 bases are TGTGCCAGCAGCCTTATGACAGGGCTCGAGACCCAGTACTTC. Its protein is CASSLMTGLETQYF. The variable domain in full, completed from reference TRBV9 and TRBJ2-5, reads DSGVTQTPKHLITATGQRVTLRCSPRSGDLSVYWYQQSLDQGLQFLIQYYNGEERAKGNILERFSAQQFPDLHSELNLSSLELGDSALYFCASSLMTGLETQYFGPGTRLLVL.

Note on this clonotype: Just one base apart from a much larger clone, this may be a read error. V usage is TRBV10-1 and J usage is TRBJ2-3; D possibly corresponds to TRBD2 (6 bases). Trimming took 6 bases from V and 2 from J, leaving 12 bases between them. Looked up from germline, CDR1 is WNHNN and CDR2 is SYGVQD (reference sequence). The CDR3 sequence is 14 residues long. The CDR3 sequence: CASREGMLTDTQYF. The CDR3 bases are TGCGCCAGCAGGGAGGGAATGCTCACAGATACGCAGTATTTT.

This clonotype was picked up many times. The chain has TRBV7-2 and TRBJ1-2, with D perhaps TRBD1 (5 bases). V shed 3 bases and J shed 8 bases, with 16 bases lying between them. This CDR3 comprises 14 residues. Germline values: CDR1 SGHTA, CDR2 FQGNSA. The CDR3 is CASSFMEGRIGYTF. CDR3 DNA sequence: TGTGCCAGCAGCTTCATGGAGGGGCGGATCGGCTACACCTTC.